This passage covers 32 T cell receptor beta chains from one sample sequenced in a study of cytomegalovirus exposure and HLA in healthy donors. 13 Jbeta primers and 60 Vbeta primers were used for the PCR. Here immunoSEQ multiplex PCR was the method, and the copy in TCRdb shows in-frame clones only, minus some. The sample includes 210,000 or so clones, around 84% seen only once; the top ten take about 0.22%. The sequenced sample was PBMCs. Source of these receptors: a girl aged 2-9 years in good health and CMV-seronegative.

V is TRBV18 and J is TRBJ1-4; D is perhaps TRBD1 (5 bases). The germline V gene has CDR1 KGHSH and CDR2 LQKENI. Trimming shortened V by 2 bases and J by 5 bases, and 15 bases separated the two germline ends. The CDR3 sequence is 16 residues long. The CDR3 loop reads CASSPSSGLVNEKLFF. The CDR3 DNA sequence: TGTGCCAGCTCACCAAGTTCAGGGTTGGTGAATGAAAAACTGTTTTTT.

The chain joins TRBV10-3 to TRBJ1-6, with TRBD1 matching 10 bases. With V trimmed by 10 bases and J by 10 bases, 13 bases remained unmatched. Germline loops: CDR1 ENHRY, CDR2 SYGVKD. The CDR3 runs to 15 residues. In DNA, the CDR3 is TGTGCCAGCCGGGGTGGGACAGGGGAGGGGTCACCCCTCCACTTT. Translating gives CASRGGTGEGSPLHF.

The chain combines TRBV5-5 with TRBJ1-1; a weak D match, TRBD1 (6 bases). V lost 3 bases and J lost 2, with 11 bases in between. CDR1 SGHKS and CDR2 YYEKEE come from the germline V gene (reference sequence). The CDR3 spans 14 residues. The CDR3 nucleotides are TGTGCCAGCAGCTATAGACAGGTAAACACTGAAGCTTTCTTT. This translates into CASSYRQVNTEAFF.

This clone showed up just a few times. The chain joins TRBV11-3 to TRBJ2-5, with D unclear. The germline CDR1 and CDR2 sequences are SGHNT and YENEEA. This CDR3 has 13 amino acids. The V gene lost 5 bases and the J gene lost 2 bases, with 9 bases spanning the gap. CDR3 bases: TGTGCCAGCAGCCGGTCGGTACAAGAGACCCAGTACTTC. It encodes CASSRSVQETQYF.

V gene TRBV5-1 combines with J gene TRBJ1-3; D is possibly TRBD1 (5 bases). The CDR3 consists of 14 residues. The V end lost 1 base, the J end lost 7 bases, and 12 bases lay between the germline ends. Germline CDR1 is SGHRS and CDR2 is YFSETQ. The CDR3 region is CASSLQGGDNTIYF. The CDR3 DNA sequence: TGCGCCAGCAGCTTGCAGGGAGGTGATAACACCATATATTTT.

This rearrangement joins TRBV7-7 to TRBJ2-7; 7 positions agree with TRBD2. Germline values: CDR1 SSHAT, CDR2 FNYEAQ (reference sequence). V lost 5 bases to trimming and J lost 3 bases; unmatched junction nucleotides: 4. CDR3 length: 13 amino acids. The chain's CDR3 is CASSQSGDYEQYF. CDR3 bases: TGTGCCAGCAGCCAAAGCGGGGACTACGAGCAGTACTTC. The entire variable domain, with the rest obtained from reference TRBV7-7 and TRBJ2-7, is as follows: GAGVSQSPRYKVTKRGQDVTLRCDPISSHATLYWYQQALGQGPEFLTYFNYEAQPDKSGLPSDRFSAERPEGSISTLTIQRTEQRDSAMYRCASSQSGDYEQYFGPGTRLTVT.

The chain joins TRBV5-1 to TRBJ1-1; TRBD1 is a possible D gene (5 bases). Germline lookup yields CDR1 SGHRS and CDR2 YFSETQ. Trimming took off 0 bases at V and 1 base at J, with 7 bases between the two ends. CDR3 length: 14 amino acids. The CDR3 coding sequence is TGCGCCAGCAGCTTGGGGACATCGAACACTGAAGCTTTCTTT. It yields the protein CASSLGTSNTEAFF. The full variable domain, completed using reference TRBV5-1 and TRBJ1-1, is KAGVTQTPRYLIKTRGQQVTLSCSPISGHRSVSWYQQTPGQGLQFLFEYFSETQRNKGNFPGRFSGRQFSNSRSEMNVSTLELGDSALYLCASSLGTSNTEAFFGQGTRLTVV.

This clone was observed a single time. V gene TRBV7-9 combines with J gene TRBJ1-2, with D tentatively TRBD1 (6 bases). Trimming took 6 bases from V and 5 from J, leaving 16 bases between them. The CDR3 is 14 amino acids. The germline V gene encodes CDR1 SEHNR and CDR2 FQNEAQ (reference sequence). In DNA, the CDR3 is TGTGCCAGCAGGTCGGGAGGGGGAGAATATGGCTACACCTTC. The encoded protein is CASRSGGGEYGYTF.

On this clone: At one end the junction does not follow the germline gene, possibly because of a read error. V usage is TRBV11-2 and J usage is TRBJ2-5, with TRBD2 matching 9 bases. The CDR3 is made up of 13 amino acids. Germline values: CDR1 SGHAT, CDR2 FQNNGV. The CDR3 DNA sequence: TGTGCCAGCAGCTTAGATTCCGTCTCTAGCGGGAACTTC. As protein: CASSLDSVSSGNF.

The chain is built from TRBV30 and TRBJ1-4, with 10 positions matching TRBD1. Looked up from germline, CDR1 is GTSNPN and CDR2 is SVGIG (reference sequence). V shed 5 bases and J 9 bases; nucleotides not matched to a gene: 6. This CDR3 has 13 amino acids. The chain's CDR3 is CAWGTGVDKKLFF. In DNA, the CDR3 is TGTGCCTGGGGGACAGGGGTCGACAAAAAACTGTTTTTT.

The genes are TRBV19 and TRBJ1-2; TRBD1 matches 8 bases. Germline V gene sequence: CDR1 LNHDA, CDR2 SQIVND (reference sequence). This CDR3 is built from 15 residues. With V trimmed by 4 bases and J by 8 bases, 12 bases remained unmatched. The CDR3 reads CASSTSSTGGSGYTF. CDR3 DNA sequence: TGTGCCAGTAGTACATCGTCTACAGGGGGAAGCGGCTACACCTTC.

The chain has TRBV5-1 and TRBJ2-2, with 10 bases matching TRBD1. Trimming took 3 bases from V and 7 from J; bases not matched to a gene: 6. Looked up from germline, CDR1 is SGHRS and CDR2 is YFSETQ. The CDR3 contains 15 residues. CDR3 nucleotide sequence: TGCGCCAGCAGCTATAGACAGGGGGCCGGCGGGGAGCTGTTTTTT. Translated, it gives CASSYRQGAGGELFF.

This chain uses TRBV6-4 with TRBJ2-1; D gene unclear. Trimming removed 4 bases at V and 8 bases at J, with 18 bases between. In germline, CDR1 is MRHNA, CDR2 SNTAGT. The CDR3 runs to 15 residues. CDR3 protein: CASSVAAVPQYEQFF. CDR3 DNA sequence: TGTGCCAGCAGTGTGGCGGCAGTCCCACAATATGAGCAGTTCTTC.

The rearrangement uses TRBV6-6 and TRBJ2-3; D not resolved. V was pared by 6 bases and J by 2 bases, with 6 bases between. The CDR3 length is 12 residues. The germline V gene encodes CDR1 MNHNY and CDR2 SVGAGI (reference sequence). The CDR3 here is CASRYNTDTQYF. DNA for the CDR3: TGTGCCAGCAGGTATAACACAGATACGCAGTATTTT.

The chain couples TRBV4-1 to TRBJ2-2; TRBD2 aligns across 7 bases. Trimming cost V 6 bases and J 6 bases; bases outside gene matches: 4. Germline V lookup: CDR1 MGHRA, CDR2 YSYEKL. The CDR3 loop spans 13 amino acids. CDR3 amino acids: CASSRTSSGELFF. In DNA, the CDR3 is TGCGCCAGCAGTCGGACTAGTTCCGGGGAGCTGTTTTTT.

On this clone itself: The sample carries other DNA sequences with the same CDR3. J is TRBJ1-1 and V is TRBV2; TRBD1 might be the D (6 bases). The germline gives CDR1 SNHLY, CDR2 FYNNEI. The CDR3 extends over 11 amino acids. The V gene lost 6 bases and the J gene lost 8 bases, with 10 bases spanning the gap. The CDR3 is CASSGQGEAFF. The DNA of the CDR3 is TGTGCCAGCAGCGGCCAGGGGGAAGCTTTCTTT.

The sample holds a few counts of this clone. The rearrangement uses TRBV2 and TRBJ2-3; 8 bases are a match to TRBD2. Germline values: CDR1 SNHLY, CDR2 FYNNEI. Trimming removed 8 bases from V and 2 bases from J; junction bases left unmatched: 9. CDR3 length: 15 amino acids. This CDR3 is CASSLAVSSTDTQYF. The CDR3 coding sequence is TGTGCCAGCTCACTAGCGGTGTCGTCCACAGATACGCAGTATTTT.

The chain combines TRBV5-1 with TRBJ2-7; D gene unclear. The CDR3 is made up of 15 amino acids. Germline V gene lookup returns CDR1 SGHRS and CDR2 YFSETQ. V lost 0 bases, J lost 3 bases, and 13 bases lay in between. CDR3 protein: CASSLGTSARYEQYF. The CDR3 DNA is TGCGCCAGCAGCTTGGGAACCTCTGCGCGCTACGAGCAGTACTTC.

The V call is TRBV7-9, the J call TRBJ1-1; D uncertain. Trimming took 0 bases from V and 4 from J, leaving 6 bases between them. This CDR3 has 13 amino acids. Per germline, CDR1 SEHNR and CDR2 FQNEAQ (reference sequence). CDR3 amino acids: CASSLAAGTEAFF. As DNA, the CDR3 is TGTGCCAGCAGCTTAGCAGCCGGCACTGAAGCTTTCTTT.

The J gene is TRBJ2-2, the V gene TRBV4-2; 11 positions agree with TRBD2. The CDR3 is 16 residues long. Trimming took 1 base from V and 3 from J; bases not matched to a gene: 1. Germline values: CDR1 LGHNA, CDR2 YNFKEQ. DNA for the CDR3: TGTGCCAGCAGCCAAGGGGGACTAGCGGACACCGGGGAGCTGTTTTTT. Its protein is CASSQGGLADTGELFF.

J is TRBJ2-7 and V is TRBV28, with D unresolved. Trimming shortened V by 4 bases and J by 7 bases, and 8 bases separated the two germline ends. This CDR3 spans 11 amino acids. CDR1 MDHEN and CDR2 SYDVKM come from the germline V gene. The CDR3 nucleotides are TGTGCCAGCAGTTCCCGGCGGGAGCAGTACTTC. Translated, it gives CASSSRREQYF.

The chain couples TRBV19 to TRBJ1-2; 7 bases match TRBD1. The CDR3 contains 16 residues. CDR1 and CDR2 (germline): LNHDA, SQIVND (reference sequence). V trimming: 5 bases; J trimming: 4 bases; junction bases outside the gene matches: 13. This chain's CDR3 is CASSPHGRGPVYGYTF. For the CDR3, the DNA is TGTGCCAGTAGTCCTCACGGGAGGGGGCCGGTCTATGGCTACACCTTC.

The chain joins TRBV4-1 to TRBJ1-2; 9 nucleotides align to TRBD1. This CDR3 is 17 amino acids long. Unmatched junction bases numbered 15, after V lost 3 bases and J lost 7 bases. Germline V lookup: CDR1 MGHRA, CDR2 YSYEKL. The CDR3 DNA reads TGCGCCAGCAGCCACGCGAACCGGGACAGGGCTGTATCTGGCTACACCTTC. Translating gives CASSHANRDRAVSGYTF.

This chain uses TRBV5-4 with TRBJ1-4, with TRBD1 as a possible D gene (6 bases). V shed 0 bases and J shed 0 bases, with 12 bases lying between them. The CDR3 consists of 17 residues. CDR1 and CDR2 (germline): SGHNT, YYREEE (reference sequence). The DNA for the CDR3 is TGTGCCAGCAGCTTGGGAGGACAGCTAACAACTAATGAAAAACTGTTTTTT. This codes for CASSLGGQLTTNEKLFF. The full variable domain, rest sourced from reference TRBV5-4 and TRBJ1-4, is ETGVTQSPTHLIKTRGQQVTLRCSSQSGHNTVSWYQQALGQGPQFIFQYYREEENGRGNFPPRFSGLQFPNYSSELNVNALELDDSALYLCASSLGGQLTTNEKLFFGSGTQLSVL.

The rearrangement links TRBV29-1 to TRBJ1-2; possibly TRBD1 for D (6 bases). CDR1 SQVTM and CDR2 ANQGSEA come from the germline V gene. The CDR3 is made up of 15 amino acids. The V and J ends lost 0 bases and 3 bases respectively, with 14 bases between them. CDR3 protein: CSVEDGPGQYYGYTF. The DNA for the CDR3 is TGCAGCGTTGAAGATGGACCAGGACAGTACTATGGCTACACCTTC.

This clone was observed once. The chain links TRBV11-2 to TRBJ2-7; 9 bases agree with TRBD1. CDR3 length equals 13 residues. CDR1 and CDR2 from the germline V gene are SGHAT and FQNNGV. Losses at the gene ends were 0 bases for V and 9 bases for J; bases not matched to a gene: 3. Here the CDR3 DNA reads TGTGCCAGCAGCTTAGACGTGACAGGGGGGCAGTACTTC. This translates into CASSLDVTGGQYF.

The rearrangement uses TRBV14 and TRBJ2-7; 9 bases agree with TRBD2. The germline CDR1 and CDR2 sequences are SGHDN and FVKESK. Trimming removed 4 bases from V and 2 bases from J; junction bases left unmatched: 6. The CDR3 consists of 15 residues. The CDR3 DNA reads TGTGCCAGCAGCCCGGCGACTAGCGGAGCCTACGAGCAGTACTTC. Translated: CASSPATSGAYEQYF.

The chain is built from TRBV2 and TRBJ1-5, with TRBD1 matching over 7 bases. This CDR3 comprises 14 residues. V lost 2 bases and J lost 16; bases outside the gene matches: 14. CDR1 is SNHLY, CDR2 FYNNEI, per germline. CDR3 in DNA: TGTGCCAGCAGTGAACTTTTGACAGGGAGCTACGTTCATTTT. Residues: CASSELLTGSYVHF.

This clone showed up just a few times. The V and J genes are TRBV19 and TRBJ2-7; TRBD1 aligns across 7 bases. Looked up from germline, CDR1 is LNHDA and CDR2 is SQIVND (reference sequence). The CDR3 is 14 residues long. The V gene end was trimmed by 6 bases and the J gene end by 0 bases; junction bases not matched to a gene: 5. The CDR3 DNA is TGTGCCAGTAGCCCCGGGACAGCCTCCTACGAGCAGTACTTC. Translation gives CASSPGTASYEQYF.

The chain joins TRBV10-3 to TRBJ2-5; 8 bases map to TRBD2. The tail of the sequence fits TRBJ2-7 better, so the J call may be wrong. Per germline, CDR1 ENHRY and CDR2 SYGVKD. This CDR3 is built from 15 residues. Written as DNA, the CDR3 is TGTGCCATCAGCCGGGGGGGCGGAAGCTCCTACGAGCAGTACTTC. Protein product: CAISRGGGSSYEQYF.

This chain uses TRBV21-1 with TRBJ2-5; TRBD1 is the table's D call and was not checked against the DNA. TRBV21-1 is assigned pseudogene status. CDR3 length: 13 amino acids. The CDR3 reads CASSKALFSSQYF. CDR3 sequence (DNA): TGTGCCAGCAGCAAAGCGCTTTTCAGTTCCCAGTACTTC.

The rearrangement joins TRBV7-9 to TRBJ1-5; TRBD1 might be the D (5 bases). This CDR3 contains 15 residues. V was pared by 3 bases and J by 0 bases, with 9 bases between. Germline V gene lookup returns CDR1 SEHNR and CDR2 FQNEAQ (reference sequence). As DNA, the CDR3 is TGTGCCAGCAGCTTGGGCGACAGTAGCAATCAGCCCCAGCATTTT. This sequence encodes CASSLGDSSNQPQHF.